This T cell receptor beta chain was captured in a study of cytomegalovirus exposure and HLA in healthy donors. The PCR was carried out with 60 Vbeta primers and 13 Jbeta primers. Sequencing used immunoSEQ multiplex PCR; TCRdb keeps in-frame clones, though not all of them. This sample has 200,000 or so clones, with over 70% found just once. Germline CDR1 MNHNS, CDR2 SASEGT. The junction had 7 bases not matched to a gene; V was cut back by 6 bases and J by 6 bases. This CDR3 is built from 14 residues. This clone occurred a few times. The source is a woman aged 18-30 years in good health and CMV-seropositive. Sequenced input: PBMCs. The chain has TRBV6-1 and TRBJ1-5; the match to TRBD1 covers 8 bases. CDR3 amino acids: CASSSGGGRQPQHF. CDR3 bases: TGTGCCAGCAGCTCAGGGGGCGGGCGTCAGCCCCAGCATTTT.